This T cell receptor beta chain was documented in a study of siplizumab effects on memory and regulatory T cells. Sequencing used immunoSEQ multiplex PCR; TCRdb keeps in-frame clones, though not all of them. The sample lists 99,000 or so clones, 93% occurring once. The source is a human donor in good health. The source material was Tregs sorted from blood.

DNA of the CDR3: TGTGCCAGCAGCCAAGCCGGGACTAGCGGGAGGCAGGGTGAGCAGTTCTTC. Protein: CASSQAGTSGRQGEQFF. The genes are TRBV4-2 and TRBJ2-1, with 15 bases identical to TRBD2. CDR1 and CDR2 (germline): LGHNA, YNFKEQ. The junction had 7 bases not matched to a gene; V was cut back by 1 base and J by 9 bases. This CDR3 has 17 residues.